The sequence of this TCR beta chain was determined in a study of T cell changes during pregnancy in multiple sclerosis. The data were produced by immunoSEQ multiplex PCR, yet TCRdb's version contains in-frame clones alone and is incomplete. The top ten clones hold more than 0.9% of a sample with tens of thousands of clones, about 91% of them seen once. The CDR3 extends over 13 amino acids. Germline V gene lookup returns CDR1 SGHRS and CDR2 YFSETQ. V was clipped by 0 bases and J by 7 bases, with 5 bases between them. The J gene is TRBJ1-6, the V gene TRBV5-1, with D unclear. The sequence derives from a female donor in good health, enrolled as a control in a pregnancy study. Sequenced material: peripheral blood, taken after pregnancy. The CDR3 here is CASSLAQNSPLHF. CDR3 in DNA: TGCGCCAGCAGCTTGGCACAAAATTCACCCCTCCACTTT.